This T cell receptor (beta chain) was profiled in a study of T cell changes during pregnancy in multiple sclerosis. Germline values: CDR1 MNHNS, CDR2 SASEGT. CDR3 length: 15 amino acids. With 0 bases removed from V and 1 base from J, the gap between germline ends came to 7 bases. Repertoires were generated with immunoSEQ multiplex PCR, while TCRdb's copy carries only in-frame clones and drops some. Here the sample spans 85,000 to 130,000 clones, roughly nine tenths being singletons. The receptor's source is a female donor with multiple sclerosis, enrolled in a pregnancy study. The sequencing here drew on peripheral blood, taken in the second trimester of pregnancy. The chain links TRBV6-1 to TRBJ1-5, with D unresolved. For the CDR3, the DNA is TGTGCCAGCAGTGAAGCGGGAGGGAGCAATCAGCCCCAGCATTTT. It translates to CASSEAGGSNQPQHF.